This TCR beta chain was observed in a study of shared clonotypes between healthy human individuals (dated by TCRdb to the early 2020s). Study-level background: A few men and a couple of women, aged 18 to 49 years, made up the cohort. For each donor, CD4 naive and CD4 memory were each run on three plates, CD8 naive on two plates, and CD8 memory on one plate. The study deeply sequenced blood TCR repertoires of five healthy adults to estimate repertoire size and the extent of clonotype sharing between individuals. To increase sequencing depth and limit assay-specific biases, different laboratories used diverse techniques to prepare libraries and sequence TCR repertoires. Between about 0.94 and 8.9 billion PBMCs per donor were obtained by leukapheresis.

Study-wide findings and limitations: Compared with non-shared clonotypes, clonotypes shared by all four sorted-subset donors had higher generation probabilities. Even with the large sequencing depth, rarefaction of the sorted-subset datasets indicated that sequencing was incomplete. Sampling was restricted to blood, and TCR repertoires in tissues likely differ from the TCR repertoires found in blood. Pairwise subsampling indicated that sequencing depth was expected to affect the degree of clonotype sharing among donors. Approximately 4.8% of naive CD4, roughly 3.6% of naive CD8, roughly 2.4% of memory CD4, and 0.4% of memory CD8 clonotypes were shared across several donors. Estimated clonotype richness was generally larger for naive than for memory subsets. Because the study included only a small number of donors, the genetic and exposure-history diversity represented was limited.

CD8 naive samples were CD45RO-negative cells positively selected for CCR7, giving a CD45RA+CCR7+ population that excluded TemRA cells. Healthy HIV-negative adults with no recently reported acute infections or vaccinations were included as donors. Every donor was a Caucasian adult living in Nashville, Tennessee, USA. Blood was obtained by leukapheresis, after which PBMCs were separated by Ficoll-Histopaque density gradient centrifugation and cryopreserved in liquid nitrogen vapor phase. Analytical flow cytometry was used to check the purity and quantity of every magnetically sorted T cell population. Genomic DNA was isolated from every sorted fraction and measured by UV absorbance on a Nanodrop 2000c. Using the deep immunoSEQ assay, multiplex PCR amplified TCR CDR3 regions from genomic DNA. Extracted genomic DNA from each cell subset was spread evenly across all wells of several immunoSEQ 96-well plates, with each plate serving as a replicate. For sorted subsets, about 200 ng genomic DNA, equal to tens of thousands of T cell genomes, was loaded into each replicate PCR. Purified libraries were quantified with a Qubit 3.0 fluorometer, sized on a Bioanalyzer 2100, and re-quantified with the KAPA Library Quantification kit. A separate single-read 150-cycle Illumina NextSeq 550 flow cell was used to sequence each immunoSEQ 96-well plate. Regarding the original processing steps: The immunoSEQ output contained only junctional sequences without quality scores, so filtering could not match that applied to full-length reads. Sequences were annotated with PyIR, a Python wrapper for IgBLAST v1.9, using IMGT germline references to assign V/J genes and CDR3. Reads were removed for weak V/J assignments (E-value above 1e-6), missing CDR3, stop codons, out-of-frame junctions, or ambiguous translated residues. A V3J clonotype was defined by an identical inferred V gene, J gene, and CDR3 amino acid sequence. To compute the percentage overlap between repertoires, the number of shared unique clonotypes was divided by the size of the smaller repertoire. Richness of each repertoire was evaluated using RTK rarefaction, the Chao1 estimator, and Recon v2.1 estimates of unobserved clonotypes. Generation probabilities were computed with OLGA for all TCRbeta clonotypes obtained by the gDNA method from four donors. In its TCRdb copy, this immuneACCESS table keeps in-frame sequences only and misses some clones. Where compared with another copy, unresolved V genes explain less than half of these, and the others have no known cause. For V, J and clone size, that table is used; D and trimming come from the DNA. The sample has roughly 2,000,000 clones on record, just over 90% of them singletons. The ten largest clonotypes hold around 1.7% of the sample.

For this clone: Its binding antigen is unknown. The input lacks base qualities; no much larger clone sits a single base away.

This sequence was found in a man aged 18 to 29 in good health. Some clones in this sample may be carry-over from other donors' samples. What was sequenced was naive CD8+ T cells from PBMCs. The cell subset or site label, as the study defines it: CD45RA+CCR7+.

The DNA is TGTGCCAGCAGTGGTGGACTAGCGGGAGGTTGGAATGAGCAGTTCTTC. Its amino acids are CASSGGLAGGWNEQFF. The chain couples TRBV2 to TRBJ2-1, and 14 bases in between align with TRBD2. Ends trimmed: V by 4 bases, J by 7 bases; bases unmatched to a gene: 6. The CDR3 measures 16 amino acids from cysteine to phenylalanine. Just CDR3 DNA is preserved here, 48 bases in frame from base 1. The germline V gene sets CDR1 to SNHLY and CDR2 to FYNNEI.